One and the same sample provided the 20 T cell receptor beta chains below, sequenced in a study of T cell clones after liver transplantation. TCRdb's table, derived via immunoSEQ multiplex PCR, lists solely in-frame clones and lacks some. This table has tens of thousands of clones, 80% to 95% appearing once. The specimen was CD4+ T cells from blood, collected approximately 25 months after liver transplant. The origin of the receptors is a human patient who received a liver transplant. Some T cells may trace back to the graft donor.

This clone showed up just once. The rearrangement uses TRBV28 and TRBJ1-3; D is ambiguous. Trimming pared 8 bases from V and 1 base from J, leaving 9 bases between. Germline assignment: CDR1 MDHEN and CDR2 SYDVKM. The CDR3 has 13 residues. The CDR3 bases are TGTGCCAGCCACCGGCGATCTGGAAACACCATATATTTT. As protein: CASHRRSGNTIYF.

The V gene is TRBV7-2, the J gene TRBJ2-3; 16 nucleotides agree with TRBD2. There are 16 residues in the CDR3. Germline CDR1 is SGHTA and CDR2 is FQGNSA. V lost 5 bases, J lost 6 bases, and 5 bases stayed unmatched. The CDR3 DNA follows: TGTGCCAGCAGCGGGACTAGCGGGAGGGGGAGGGATACGCAGTATTTT. The encoded protein is CASSGTSGRGRDTQYF. Full variable domain (rest looked up from reference TRBV7-2 and TRBJ2-3): GAGVSQSPSNKVTEKGKDVELRCDPISGHTALYWYRQSLGQGLEFLIYFQGNSAPDKSGLPSDRFSAERTGGSVSTLTIQRTQQEDSAVYLCASSGTSGRGRDTQYFGPGTRLTVL.

The J gene is TRBJ2-1, the V gene TRBV7-9; 8 bases fit TRBD2. The CDR3 sequence is 14 residues long. Germline CDR1 is SEHNR and CDR2 is FQNEAQ (reference sequence). V was pared by 1 base and J by 7 bases, with 3 bases of the junction left unmatched. The CDR3 region is CASSLGAGVNEQFF. The CDR3, as DNA: TGTGCCAGCAGCTTAGGAGCGGGAGTAAATGAGCAGTTCTTC.

The chain couples TRBV19 to TRBJ2-1; tentatively, D is TRBD1 or TRBD2 (5 bases each). The V gene lost 6 bases and the J gene lost 3 bases, with 15 bases spanning the gap. Germline CDR1 is LNHDA and CDR2 is SQIVND (reference sequence). This CDR3 contains 15 residues. CDR3 DNA sequence: TGTGCCAGTAGCCTCCGGGGCGGGTTCTACAATGAGCAGTTCTTC. It specifies CASSLRGGFYNEQFF.

This chain links TRBV7-2 with TRBJ2-7, with D maybe TRBD1 (5 bases). The CDR3 has 16 amino acids. Trimming shortened V by 0 bases and J by 3 bases, and 15 bases separated the two germline ends. CDR1 is SGHTA, CDR2 FQGNSA, per germline. CDR3 in DNA: TGTGCCAGCAGCTTAGCCCCCTCGACAGCTATCTACGAGCAGTACTTC. This gives the protein CASSLAPSTAIYEQYF.

In DNA form, the CDR3 reads TGCGCCAGCAGCCAAGAAATACAGGCACAGCAGTACTTC. Translating gives CASSQEIQAQQYF. This rearrangement joins TRBV4-1 to TRBJ2-7; D perhaps matches TRBD1 (5 bases). The CDR3 spans 13 residues. Germline V CDR1 and CDR2: MGHRA, YSYEKL. V gave up 0 bases and J gave up 8 bases, with 11 bases separating them.

The V and J genes are TRBV30 and TRBJ1-2; D uncertain. Germline loops: CDR1 GTSNPN, CDR2 SVGIG (reference sequence). Trimming left V 1 base short and J 4 bases short, with 10 bases between. The length of the CDR3 is 13 residues. CDR3: CAWSDANPYGYTF. DNA of the CDR3: TGTGCCTGGAGTGACGCTAACCCCTATGGCTACACCTTC.

The rearrangement joins TRBV18 to TRBJ2-5, with D possibly TRBD2 on 5 matching bases. Germline V gives CDR1 KGHSH, CDR2 LQKENI. The V end was cut by 3 bases, the J end by 5 bases, with 16 bases between. The CDR3 has 15 residues. The CDR3, as DNA: TGTGCCAGCTCACCCCTGGAGAGGGCTTGGGAGACCCAGTACTTC. It codes for CASSPLERAWETQYF. The full variable domain, completed using reference TRBV18 and TRBJ2-5, is NAGVMQNPRHLVRRRGQEARLRCSPMKGHSHVYWYRQLPEEGLKFMVYLQKENIIDESGMPKERFSAEFPKEGPSILRIQQVVRGDSAAYFCASSPLERAWETQYFGPGTRLLVL.

The gene calls are TRBV7-2 and TRBJ2-1; D might be TRBD2 (5 bases). CDR3 length: 16 amino acids. Germline CDR1 SGHTA, CDR2 FQGNSA. V gave up 1 base and J gave up 8 bases, with 18 bases separating them. The CDR3 coding sequence is TGTGCCAGCAGCTTAGATACTAGTGGGTATGGCGATGAGCAGTTCTTC. Translating gives CASSLDTSGYGDEQFF.

The rearrangement uses TRBV7-2 and TRBJ2-3; TRBD2 matches 7 bases. The junction had 8 bases not matched to a gene; V was cut back by 5 bases and J by 0 bases. CDR3 size: 16 residues. Germline V gives CDR1 SGHTA, CDR2 FQGNSA. In DNA form, the CDR3 reads TGTGCCAGCAGCCTGGATAGCGGGCAAAGCACAGATACGCAGTATTTT. As protein: CASSLDSGQSTDTQYF.

This chain joins TRBV9 and TRBJ2-7, with TRBD1 matching 7 bases. With 0 bases clipped from V and 2 bases from J, the junction kept 5 bases outside the gene matches. The CDR3 covers 15 residues. Germline-derived CDR1 and CDR2 are SGDLS and YYNGEE. The CDR3 here is CASSVGSQGPYEQYF. CDR3 nucleotides: TGTGCCAGCAGCGTAGGTTCACAGGGGCCCTACGAGCAGTACTTC. The whole variable domain, remainder taken from reference TRBV9 and TRBJ2-7, is DSGVTQTPKHLITATGQRVTLRCSPRSGDLSVYWYQQSLDQGLQFLIQYYNGEERAKGNILERFSAQQFPDLHSELNLSSLELGDSALYFCASSVGSQGPYEQYFGPGTRLTVT.

This clone was seen once. The chain links TRBV6-5 to TRBJ2-7; TRBD1 matches 7 bases. The CDR3 spans 15 residues. Germline CDR1 is MNHEY and CDR2 is SVGAGI. Trimming took 7 bases from V and 4 from J; bases not matched to a gene: 13. The CDR3 region is CASKKQGKGSYEQYF. For the CDR3, the DNA is TGTGCCAGCAAGAAACAGGGGAAGGGTTCTTACGAGCAGTACTTC.

The chain employs TRBV6-4 and TRBJ2-1, with D possibly being TRBD1 (6 bases). Between the trimmed V and J ends, which lost 3 bases and 8 bases, there was a span of 17 bases. This CDR3 region has 15 residues. Germline-derived CDR1 and CDR2 are MRHNA and SNTAGT. The CDR3 sequence: CASSEGAGSGHEQFF. CDR3 DNA: TGTGCCAGCAGTGAGGGGGCGGGTTCAGGCCATGAGCAGTTCTTC.

V usage is TRBV14 and J usage is TRBJ2-1, with TRBD2 matching 11 bases. V lost 1 base, J lost 5 bases, and 7 bases stayed unmatched. The CDR3 extends over 17 amino acids. Per germline, CDR1 SGHDN and CDR2 FVKESK. CDR3 residues: CASSQVAGLAVNNEQFF. In nucleotides, the CDR3 is TGTGCCAGCAGCCAAGTAGCGGGACTAGCGGTCAACAATGAGCAGTTCTTC.

The rearrangement links TRBV7-9 to TRBJ2-7, with D perhaps TRBD1 (6 bases). The V end was cut by 1 base, the J end by 4 bases, with 17 bases between. Germline assignment: CDR1 SEHNR and CDR2 FQNEAQ (reference sequence). The CDR3 spans 16 residues. CDR3 coding DNA: TGTGCCAGCAGCTTAGGCAGGGGCCTTGGGGTTTACGAGCAGTACTTC. Protein sequence: CASSLGRGLGVYEQYF.

The gene calls are TRBV28 and TRBJ2-7, with 7 bases aligning to TRBD2. V lost 8 bases, J lost 3 bases, and 10 bases stayed unmatched. Germline-derived CDR1 and CDR2 are MDHEN and SYDVKM. CDR3 length equals 14 residues. The CDR3 reads CASSWEGDRYEQYF. The CDR3 DNA is TGTGCCAGCTCTTGGGAGGGCGATCGCTACGAGCAGTACTTC. Based on the CDR3 plus reference TRBV28 and TRBJ2-7, the full variable domain is DVKVTQSSRYLVKRTGEKVFLECVQDMDHENMFWYRQDPGLGLRLIYFSYDVKMKEKGDIPEGYSVSREKKERFSLILESASTNQTSMYLCASSWEGDRYEQYFGPGTRLTVT.

This chain's CDR3 is CASSKELPDYHEQYF. CDR3 DNA: TGTGCCAGCAGCAAAGAGCTACCCGATTACCACGAGCAGTACTTC. The chain combines TRBV21-1 with TRBJ2-7; the table names TRBD2, a call not compared with the DNA. TRBV21-1 is described as a pseudogene. The CDR3 covers 15 residues.

The V gene is TRBV5-1, the J gene TRBJ2-5; TRBD2 agrees at 8 bases. CDR3 length: 16 amino acids. Germline V CDR1 and CDR2: SGHRS, YFSETQ. With V trimmed by 0 bases and J by 4 bases, 8 bases remained unmatched. The CDR3 loop is CASSLGVAGIGETQYF. The CDR3 nucleotides read TGCGCCAGCAGCTTGGGAGTAGCGGGAATAGGAGAGACCCAGTACTTC.

The chain is built from TRBV18 and TRBJ2-7, with 9 positions matching TRBD1. The CDR3 spans 16 residues. Germline CDR1 and CDR2: KGHSH and LQKENI. V lost 0 bases, J lost 3 bases, and 6 bases stayed unmatched. The CDR3 DNA sequence: TGTGCCAGCTCACCACCGTGGGGACAGGGTAGCTACGAGCAGTACTTC. Its protein product is CASSPPWGQGSYEQYF.

The chain carries TRBV28 and TRBJ2-7, with TRBD2 matching over 7 bases. Germline values: CDR1 MDHEN, CDR2 SYDVKM. V lost 7 bases and J lost 2; bases outside the gene matches: 8. This CDR3 has 14 amino acids. In nucleotides, the CDR3 is TGTGCCAGCACCGTCACGGCGGGAGCCTACGAGCAGTACTTC. Translated, it gives CASTVTAGAYEQYF.